The 10 T cell receptor beta chains reported below all come from one sample, sequenced in a study of cytomegalovirus exposure and HLA in healthy donors. The PCR used 60 Vbeta and 13 Jbeta primers. Produced via immunoSEQ multiplex PCR; TCRdb's table is partial and in-frame only. The repertoire holds 250,000 to 350,000 clones, with 86% as singletons. Sequenced: PBMCs. The receptor set was obtained from a man aged 35-49 years in good health and CMV-seropositive.

The chain links TRBV29-1 to TRBJ2-2, with 9 bases fitting TRBD2. The V segment lost 6 bases and the J segment 1 base; nucleotides outside the gene matches: 6. Germline V gene data show CDR1 as SQVTM and CDR2 as ANQGSEA. CDR3 length equals 15 residues. The CDR3 spells CSVLPSGVNTGELFF. CDR3 DNA: TGCAGCGTCCTGCCTAGCGGGGTGAACACCGGGGAGCTGTTTTTT.

The chain employs TRBV9 and TRBJ2-1; TRBD2 is a possible D gene (6 bases). The CDR3 extends over 15 amino acids. Germline values: CDR1 SGDLS, CDR2 YYNGEE. V lost 5 bases, J lost 8 bases, and 20 bases lay in between. The CDR3 DNA is TGTGCCAGCAGAGCAGGCGGGACGAGTATCCATGAGCAGTTCTTC. The encoded protein is CASRAGGTSIHEQFF.

The chain joins TRBV15 to TRBJ2-1; TRBD2 agrees at 12 bases. The CDR3 loop spans 20 amino acids. Trimming at V came to 0 bases and at J to 0 bases, leaving 9 bases not matched to a gene. CDR1 LNHNV and CDR2 YYDKDF come from the germline V gene (reference sequence). CDR3 sequence reads: CATSRDRWTSGDSSYNEQFF. CDR3 bases: TGTGCCACCAGCAGAGATCGGTGGACTAGCGGGGATAGCTCCTACAATGAGCAGTTCTTC. Looking up the rest from reference TRBV15 and TRBJ2-1 gives the full variable domain: DAMVIQNPRYQVTQFGKPVTLSCSQTLNHNVMYWYQQKSSQAPKLLFHYYDKDFNNEADTPDNFQSRRPNTSFCFLDIRSPGLGDTAMYLCATSRDRWTSGDSSYNEQFFGPGTRLTVL.

Turning to this clone: The same CDR3 arises from other DNA sequences in this sample as well. V usage is TRBV19 and J usage is TRBJ2-7; 10 bases align to TRBD2. The CDR3 loop spans 15 amino acids. V was pared by 1 base and J by 2 bases, with 2 bases of the junction left unmatched. Germline values: CDR1 LNHDA, CDR2 SQIVND (reference sequence). As DNA, the CDR3 is TGTGCCAGTAGTATAGGAGCGGGAGGGCCCTACGAGCAGTACTTC. Translating gives CASSIGAGGPYEQYF.

This rearrangement joins TRBV4-1 to TRBJ2-1; 7 bases line up with TRBD2. V was pared by 0 bases and J by 14 bases, with 7 bases of the junction left unmatched. Germline CDR1 reads MGHRA; CDR2 reads YSYEKL. This CDR3 region has 13 residues. The CDR3 coding sequence is TGCGCCAGCAGCCAAGATGGGGGGGGTAGGGAGTTCTTC. Encoded protein: CASSQDGGGREFF.

The chain is built from TRBV5-5 and TRBJ2-1; D perhaps matches TRBD1 (6 bases). CDR3 length: 16 amino acids. V gave up 5 bases and J gave up 0 bases, with 15 bases separating them. Germline V gene data show CDR1 as SGHKS and CDR2 as YYEKEE (reference sequence). The DNA of the CDR3 is TGTGCCAGCAGTCCCGGGACATACAGCTCCTACAATGAGCAGTTCTTC. This sequence encodes CASSPGTYSSYNEQFF.

V usage is TRBV6-4 and J usage is TRBJ2-1; TRBD2 aligns across 13 bases. This CDR3 spans 16 amino acids. Germline V gene lookup returns CDR1 MRHNA and CDR2 SNTAGT. J was trimmed by 8 bases and V by 4 bases; bases with no gene match: 8. In DNA form, the CDR3 reads TGTGCCAGCAGTGTTGGGACTAGCGGGGAACCCGATGAGCAGTTCTTC. As protein: CASSVGTSGEPDEQFF.

This CDR3 reads CASSSSSGLGIVTDTQYF. In DNA, the CDR3 is TGTGCCAGCAGCTCCTCGTCAGGACTAGGAATCGTCACAGATACGCAGTATTTT. The chain is built from TRBV7-9 and TRBJ2-3; 7 positions match TRBD2. The CDR3 runs to 18 residues. The V gene end was trimmed by 4 bases and the J gene end by 2 bases; junction bases not matched to a gene: 15. Germline lookup yields CDR1 SEHNR and CDR2 FQNEAQ (reference sequence).

The chain recombines TRBV28 with TRBJ2-3; D is undetermined. Germline values: CDR1 MDHEN, CDR2 SYDVKM. The CDR3 length is 12 residues. The V end lost 6 bases, the J end lost 4 bases, and 8 bases lay between the germline ends. The DNA of the CDR3 is TGTGCCAGCAGCCCCGGTCCAGATACGCAGTATTTT. It is translated as CASSPGPDTQYF.

The chain couples TRBV4-3 to TRBJ2-5; 7 bases align to TRBD2. The last part of the DNA fits TRBJ2-7 better; the J call may be wrong. Looked up from germline, CDR1 is LGHNA and CDR2 is YSLEER. The CDR3 runs 17 residues. The CDR3 DNA follows: TGCGCCAGCAGCCAAGATTTGTATGGCGGGAGCTCCTACGAGCAGTACTTC. As protein: CASSQDLYGGSSYEQYF.